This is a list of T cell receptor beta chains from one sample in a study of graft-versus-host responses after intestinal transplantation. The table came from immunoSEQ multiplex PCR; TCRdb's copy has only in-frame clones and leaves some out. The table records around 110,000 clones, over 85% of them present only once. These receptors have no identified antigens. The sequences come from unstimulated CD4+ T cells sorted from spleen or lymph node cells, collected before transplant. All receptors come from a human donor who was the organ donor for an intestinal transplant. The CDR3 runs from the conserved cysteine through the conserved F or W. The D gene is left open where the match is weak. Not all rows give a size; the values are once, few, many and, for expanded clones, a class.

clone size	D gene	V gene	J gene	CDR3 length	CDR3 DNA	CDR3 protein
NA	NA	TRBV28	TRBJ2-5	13	TGTGCCAGCAGTTACCGGGGGCAAGAGACCCAGTACTTC	CASSYRGQETQYF
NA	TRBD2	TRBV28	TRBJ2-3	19	TGTGCCAGCAGCCCACCCCCCCGGTTCAGCGGGAGAGGATCAGATACGCAGTATTTT	CASSPPPRFSGRGSDTQYF
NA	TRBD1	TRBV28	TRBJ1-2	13	TGTGCCAGCAGCCCCACAGGGGCCCATGGCTACACCTTC	CASSPTGAHGYTF
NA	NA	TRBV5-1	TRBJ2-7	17	TGCGCCAGCAGCTTGGTGGCAGGGAACCAAGCAGCCTACGAGCAGTACTTC	CASSLVAGNQAAYEQYF
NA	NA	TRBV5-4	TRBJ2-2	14	TGTGCCAGCAGCCTTTCCGACAGTCCGGGGGAGCTGTTTTTT	CASSLSDSPGELFF
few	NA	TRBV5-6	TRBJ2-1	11	TGTGCCAGCAGCTTGGACTATGAGCAGTTCTTC	CASSLDYEQFF
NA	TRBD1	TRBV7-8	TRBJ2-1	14	TGTGCCAGCAGCTCGGACAGGGCCTACAATGAGCAGTTCTTC	CASSSDRAYNEQFF
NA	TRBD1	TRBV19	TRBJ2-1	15	TGTGCCAGTAGTCCAGACAGGGCTGGTACGGGAGAGCAGTTCTTC	CASSPDRAGTGEQFF
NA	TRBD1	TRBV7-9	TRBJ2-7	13	TGTGCCAGCAGCCTGACAGGGGGCTACGAGCAGTACTTC	CASSLTGGYEQYF
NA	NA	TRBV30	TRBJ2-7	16	TGTGCCTGGAGTCCTTACCCCCCCAGAGGAGGGAACGAGCAGTACTTC	CAWSPYPPRGGNEQYF